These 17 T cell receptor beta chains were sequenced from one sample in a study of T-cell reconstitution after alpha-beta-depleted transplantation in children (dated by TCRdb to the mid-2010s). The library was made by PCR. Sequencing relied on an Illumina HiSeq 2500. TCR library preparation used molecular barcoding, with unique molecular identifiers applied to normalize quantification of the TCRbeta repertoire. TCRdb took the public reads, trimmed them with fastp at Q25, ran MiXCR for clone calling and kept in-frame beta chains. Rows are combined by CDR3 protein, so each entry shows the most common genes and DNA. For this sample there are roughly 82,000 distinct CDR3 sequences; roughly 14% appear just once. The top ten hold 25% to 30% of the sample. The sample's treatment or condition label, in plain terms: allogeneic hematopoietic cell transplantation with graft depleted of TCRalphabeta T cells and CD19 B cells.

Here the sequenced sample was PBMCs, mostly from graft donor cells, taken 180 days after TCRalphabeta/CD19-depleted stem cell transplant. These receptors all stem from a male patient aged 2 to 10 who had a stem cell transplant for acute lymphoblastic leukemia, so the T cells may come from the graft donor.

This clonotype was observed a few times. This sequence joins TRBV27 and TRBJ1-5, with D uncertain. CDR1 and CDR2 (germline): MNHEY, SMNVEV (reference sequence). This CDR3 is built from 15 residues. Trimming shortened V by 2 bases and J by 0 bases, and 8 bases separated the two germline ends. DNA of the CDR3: TGTGCCAGCAGTTTACGACTCCATAGCAATCAGCCCCAGCATTTT. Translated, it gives CASSLRLHSNQPQHF.

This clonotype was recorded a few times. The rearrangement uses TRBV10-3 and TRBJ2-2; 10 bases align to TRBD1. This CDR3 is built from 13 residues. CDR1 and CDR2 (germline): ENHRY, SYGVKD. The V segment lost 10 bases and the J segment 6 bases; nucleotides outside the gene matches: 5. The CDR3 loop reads CATSGTGAGELFF. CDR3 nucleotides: TGTGCCACGTCTGGGACAGGGGCCGGGGAGCTGTTTTTT.

DNA of the CDR3: TGTGCCAGCAGCAGGACAGGGTGGGAGCAGTACTTC. The encoded protein is CASSRTGWEQYF. The chain couples TRBV2 to TRBJ2-7; 8 nucleotides match TRBD1. Germline loops: CDR1 SNHLY, CDR2 FYNNEI. Trimming cost V 6 bases and J 7 bases; bases outside gene matches: 5. The CDR3 runs to 12 residues.

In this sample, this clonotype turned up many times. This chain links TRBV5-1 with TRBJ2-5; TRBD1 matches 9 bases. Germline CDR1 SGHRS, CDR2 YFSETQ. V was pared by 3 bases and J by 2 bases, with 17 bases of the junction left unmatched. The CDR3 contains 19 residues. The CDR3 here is CASSSPGQGRVAYQETQYF. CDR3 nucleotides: TGCGCCAGCAGCTCTCCCGGACAGGGGAGGGTGGCGTATCAAGAGACCCAGTACTTC.

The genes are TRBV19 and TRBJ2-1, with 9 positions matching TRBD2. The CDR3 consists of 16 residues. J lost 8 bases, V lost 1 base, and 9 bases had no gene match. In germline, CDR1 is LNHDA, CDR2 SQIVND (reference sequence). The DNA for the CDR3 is TGTGCCAGTAGTATAGGTCTAGCGGGACGGATCGATGAGCAGTTCTTC. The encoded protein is CASSIGLAGRIDEQFF. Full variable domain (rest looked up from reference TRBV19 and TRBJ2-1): DGGITQSPKYLFRKEGQNVTLSCEQNLNHDAMYWYRQDPGQGLRLIYYSQIVNDFQKGDIAEGYSVSREKKESFPLTVTSAQKNPTAFYLCASSIGLAGRIDEQFFGPGTRLTVL.

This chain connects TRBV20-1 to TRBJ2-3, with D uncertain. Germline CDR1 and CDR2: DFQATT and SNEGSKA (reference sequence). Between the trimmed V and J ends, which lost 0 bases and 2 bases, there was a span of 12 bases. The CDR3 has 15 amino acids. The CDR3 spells CSARDIERVTDTQYF. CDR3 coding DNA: TGCAGTGCTAGAGATATCGAGAGAGTCACAGATACGCAGTATTTT.

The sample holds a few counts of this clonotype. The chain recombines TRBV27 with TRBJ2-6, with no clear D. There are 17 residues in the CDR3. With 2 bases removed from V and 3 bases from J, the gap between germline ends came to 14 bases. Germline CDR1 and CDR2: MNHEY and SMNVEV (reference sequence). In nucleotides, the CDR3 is TGTGCCAGCAGTTTAAGGGCAGGACCGGTTGGGGCCAACGTCCTGACTTTC. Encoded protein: CASSLRAGPVGANVLTF.

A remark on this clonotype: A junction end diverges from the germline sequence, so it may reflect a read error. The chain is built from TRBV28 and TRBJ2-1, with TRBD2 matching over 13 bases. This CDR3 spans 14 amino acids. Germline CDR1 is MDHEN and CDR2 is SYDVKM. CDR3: CASSLVGLAGEGTF. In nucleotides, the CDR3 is TGTGCCAGCAGCCTCGTAGGACTAGCGGGAGAGGGGACCTTC.

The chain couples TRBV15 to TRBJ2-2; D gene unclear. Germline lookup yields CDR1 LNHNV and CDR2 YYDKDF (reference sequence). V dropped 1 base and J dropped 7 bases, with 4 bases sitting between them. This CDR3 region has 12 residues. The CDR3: CATSRVGGELFF. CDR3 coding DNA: TGTGCCACCAGCAGAGTTGGCGGGGAGCTGTTTTTT.

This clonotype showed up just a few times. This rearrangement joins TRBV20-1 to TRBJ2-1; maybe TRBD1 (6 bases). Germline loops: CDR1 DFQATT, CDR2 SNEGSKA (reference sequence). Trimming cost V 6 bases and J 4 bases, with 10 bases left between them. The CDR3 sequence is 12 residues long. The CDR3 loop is CSARTAYNEQFF. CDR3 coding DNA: TGCAGTGCGAGGACAGCTTACAATGAGCAGTTCTTC.

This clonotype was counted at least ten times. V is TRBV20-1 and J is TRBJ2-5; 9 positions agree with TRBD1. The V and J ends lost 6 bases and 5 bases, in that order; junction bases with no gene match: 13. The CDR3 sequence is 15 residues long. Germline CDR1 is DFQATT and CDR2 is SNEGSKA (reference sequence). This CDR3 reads CSANRGRREMETQYF. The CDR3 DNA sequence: TGCAGTGCAAACAGGGGGCGCAGGGAGATGGAGACCCAGTACTTC.

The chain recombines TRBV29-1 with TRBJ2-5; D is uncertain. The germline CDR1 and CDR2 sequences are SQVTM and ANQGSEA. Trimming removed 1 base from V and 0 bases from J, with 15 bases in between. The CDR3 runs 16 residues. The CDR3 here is CSVEGDHPKYQETQYF. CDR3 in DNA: TGCAGCGTTGAAGGGGATCACCCGAAATACCAAGAGACCCAGTACTTC.

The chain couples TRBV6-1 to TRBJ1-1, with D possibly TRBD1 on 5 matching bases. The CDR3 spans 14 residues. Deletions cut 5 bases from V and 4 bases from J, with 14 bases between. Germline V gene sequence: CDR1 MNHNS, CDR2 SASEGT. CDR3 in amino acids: CASSPGGGLTEAFF. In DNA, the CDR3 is TGTGCCAGCAGTCCGGGGGGGGGACTCACTGAAGCTTTCTTT.

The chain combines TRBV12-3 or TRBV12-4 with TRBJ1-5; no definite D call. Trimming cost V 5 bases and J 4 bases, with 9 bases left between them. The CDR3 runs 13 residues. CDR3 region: CASSLGPNQPQHF. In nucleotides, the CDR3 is TGTGCCAGCAGTCTCGGCCCTAATCAGCCCCAGCATTTT.

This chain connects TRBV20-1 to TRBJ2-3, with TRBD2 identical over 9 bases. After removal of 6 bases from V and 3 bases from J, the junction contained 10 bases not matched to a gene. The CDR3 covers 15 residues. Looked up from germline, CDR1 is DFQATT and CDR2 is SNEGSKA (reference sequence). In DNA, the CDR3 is TGCAGTGCCAGGAGACCGGGACTAGCAACAGATACGCAGTATTTT. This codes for CSARRPGLATDTQYF.

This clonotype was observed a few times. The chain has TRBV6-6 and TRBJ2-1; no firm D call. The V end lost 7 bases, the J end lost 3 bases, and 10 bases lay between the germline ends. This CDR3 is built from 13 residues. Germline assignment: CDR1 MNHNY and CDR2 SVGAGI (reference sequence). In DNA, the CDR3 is TGTGCCAGCACCCTCTCCGTCTACAATGAGCAGTTCTTC. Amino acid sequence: CASTLSVYNEQFF.

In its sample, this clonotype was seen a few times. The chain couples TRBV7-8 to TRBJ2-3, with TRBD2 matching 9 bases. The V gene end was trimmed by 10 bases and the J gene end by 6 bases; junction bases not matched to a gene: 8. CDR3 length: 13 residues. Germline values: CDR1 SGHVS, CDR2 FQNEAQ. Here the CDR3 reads CATGRSGRDTQYF. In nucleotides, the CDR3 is TGTGCCACCGGGAGAAGCGGGAGGGATACGCAGTATTTT.